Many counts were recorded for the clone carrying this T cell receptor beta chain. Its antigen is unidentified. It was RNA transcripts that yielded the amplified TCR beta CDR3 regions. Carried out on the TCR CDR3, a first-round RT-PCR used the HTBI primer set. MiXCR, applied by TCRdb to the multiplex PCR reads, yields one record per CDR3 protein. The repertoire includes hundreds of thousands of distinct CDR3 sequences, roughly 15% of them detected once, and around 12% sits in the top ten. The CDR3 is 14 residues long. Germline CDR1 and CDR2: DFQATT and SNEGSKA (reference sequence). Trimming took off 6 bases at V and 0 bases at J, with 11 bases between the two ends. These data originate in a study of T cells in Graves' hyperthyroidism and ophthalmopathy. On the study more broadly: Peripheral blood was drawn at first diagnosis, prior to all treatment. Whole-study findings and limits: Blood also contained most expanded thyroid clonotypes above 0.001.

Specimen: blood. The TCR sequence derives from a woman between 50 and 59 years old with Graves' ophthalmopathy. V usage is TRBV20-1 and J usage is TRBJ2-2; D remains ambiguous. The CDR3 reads CSAPAFANTGELFF. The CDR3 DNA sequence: TGCAGTGCCCCAGCGTTCGCGAACACCGGGGAGCTGTTTTTT.